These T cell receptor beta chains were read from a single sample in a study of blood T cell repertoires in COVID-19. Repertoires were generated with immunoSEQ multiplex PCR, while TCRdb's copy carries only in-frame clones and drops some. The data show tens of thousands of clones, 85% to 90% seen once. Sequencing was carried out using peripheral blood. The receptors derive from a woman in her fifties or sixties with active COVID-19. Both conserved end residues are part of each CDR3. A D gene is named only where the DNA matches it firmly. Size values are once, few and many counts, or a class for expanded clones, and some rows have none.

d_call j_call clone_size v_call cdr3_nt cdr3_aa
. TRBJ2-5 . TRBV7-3 TGTGCCAGCAGCTTTCAGAAACAAGAGACCCAGTACTTC CASSFQKQETQYF
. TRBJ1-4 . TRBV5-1 TGCGCCAGCAGCTTTACGGGGGGTGAACTGTTTTTT CASSFTGGELFF
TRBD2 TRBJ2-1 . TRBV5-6 TGTGCCAGCCGAGCGGGAGGGGCCAATGAGCAGTTCTTC CASRAGGANEQFF
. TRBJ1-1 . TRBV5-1 TGCGCCAGCAGCTGGGGAGGGTATGAAGCTTTCTTT CASSWGGYEAFF
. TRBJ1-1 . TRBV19 TGTGCCAGTACGAAGCGATACGGGGAGAGTCCGAACACTGAAGCTTTCTTT CASTKRYGESPNTEAFF
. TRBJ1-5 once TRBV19 TGTGCCGGCCCACCCCCGTCCCCCCAGCATTTT CAGPPPSPQHF
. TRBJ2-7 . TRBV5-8 TGTGCCAGCAGCTTGGGTCTTCTCTACGAGCAGTACTTC CASSLGLLYEQYF
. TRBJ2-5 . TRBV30 TGTGCCTGGAGTGTACAGGGTAGACAGACCCAGTACTTC CAWSVQGRQTQYF
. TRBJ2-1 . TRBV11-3 TGTGCCAGCAGCCCTCGTGAGGGTCTCTCCTACAATGAGCAGTTCTTC CASSPREGLSYNEQFF
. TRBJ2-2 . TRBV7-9 TGTGCCAGCAGCTCGGGGCCTTGGGAGGTCGGGGAGCTGTTTTTT CASSSGPWEVGELFF
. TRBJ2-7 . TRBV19 TGTGCCAGTAGTCTCGGTATCGGTTTGACCTACGAGCAGTACTTC CASSLGIGLTYEQYF
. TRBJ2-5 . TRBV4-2 TGTGCCAGCAGCCCCGGGGGGACCCAGTACTTC CASSPGGTQYF
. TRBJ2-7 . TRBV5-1 TGCGCCAGCAGCACCCTACCGAGAGCGCGGGATGGGGAGCAGTACTTC CASSTLPRARDGEQYF